The TCR beta chain described here comes from a study of CD8+ T cells in alopecia areata. Across the whole study: Treated patients received oral tofacitinib, 5 to 10 mg twice daily. General study results and limits: Affected lesional scalp, above all in alopecia totalis/universalis, was more clonal than normal scalp. In scalp, tofacitinib significantly decreased clonality and expanded CD8+ clones among the top 100.

Sample treatment: oral pan-JAK inhibitor, 5-10 mg twice daily. Using a FACSAria, the CD4+ and CD8+ T cells were sorted from the PBMCs. This clone has more than one count but fewer than ten. Its antigen is not identified. It was cDNA, reverse transcribed from extracted RNA, that served as the sequencing template. TCRdb's table, derived via immunoSEQ multiplex PCR, lists solely in-frame clones and lacks some. This sample yields a few hundred thousand clones, of which roughly two fifths are seen a single time; over 2.5% belongs to the top ten. Per the germline V gene, CDR1 is SQVTM and CDR2 is ANQGSEA. With 7 bases removed from V and 3 bases from J, the gap between germline ends came to 16 bases. The CDR3 is 14 residues long.

The rearrangement links TRBV29-1 to TRBJ1-5; no clear D. The source was CD4+ T cells sorted from blood, collected at roughly week 36, from a patient treated with tofacitinib. The sequence was obtained from a human donor with alopecia areata. The CDR3 protein is CSASDGAANQPQHF. The CDR3 DNA sequence: TGCAGCGCATCGGACGGTGCAGCCAATCAGCCCCAGCATTTT.